These 22 T cell receptor beta chains came from one sample sequenced in a study of T cells after yellow fever vaccination. Each CDR3 protein gets one entry after TCRdb re-called the 5' RACE reads with MiXCR. The top ten clones hold roughly 2.5% of a sample with about 160,000 distinct CDR3 sequences, under 7.5% of them seen once. Sequences were derived from CD4+ T cells sorted from PBMCs, sampled less than 6 days after the first yellow fever vaccination. Receptors were obtained from a man aged 18 to 29 who received the YFV17D yellow fever vaccine.

In this sample, this clonotype turned up many times. The J gene is TRBJ1-6, the V gene TRBV12-3 or TRBV12-4, with 8 bases identical to TRBD1. The CDR3 has 13 amino acids. Trimming removed 8 bases from V and 7 bases from J; junction bases left unmatched: 4. The CDR3 protein is CASVRDRNSPLHF. The CDR3 DNA sequence: TGTGCCAGCGTCCGGGACAGGAATTCACCCCTCCACTTT.

The rearrangement uses TRBV20-1 and TRBJ2-7; perhaps TRBD1 as D (6 bases). The CDR3 sequence is 14 residues long. V gave up 1 base and J gave up 6 bases, with 16 bases separating them. Germline lookup yields CDR1 DFQATT and CDR2 SNEGSKA (reference sequence). CDR3 bases: TGCAGTGCTAGAGTGGCAGGGGCCACTCGCGAGCAGTACTTC. This encodes CSARVAGATREQYF.

This clonotype was counted at least ten times. The chain combines TRBV28 with TRBJ1-2; D remains ambiguous. V was cut by 6 bases and J by 2 bases, with 10 bases left in between. CDR1 MDHEN and CDR2 SYDVKM come from the germline V gene. The CDR3 spans 13 residues. The CDR3 loop reads CASSLAQNYGYTF. In DNA form, the CDR3 reads TGTGCCAGCAGCTTGGCACAAAACTATGGCTACACCTTC.

This clonotype came up many times. The chain uses TRBV5-6 and TRBJ2-2, with no clear D. The CDR3 covers 17 residues. With 4 bases removed from V and 3 bases from J, the gap between germline ends came to 19 bases. Germline CDR1 SGHDT, CDR2 YYEEEE. The CDR3 DNA sequence: TGTGCCAGCAGCCTACTCTCCGGGTCTTCTTACACCGGGGAGCTGTTTTTT. It yields the protein CASSLLSGSSYTGELFF.

This clonotype was recorded at least ten times. The chain recombines TRBV7-9 with TRBJ2-7; D not certain. The CDR3 totals 14 residues. V lost 6 bases to trimming and J lost 5 bases, with 17 bases between them. CDR1 SEHNR and CDR2 FQNEAQ come from the germline V gene (reference sequence). This chain's CDR3 is CASSIDLRTNEQYF. Here the CDR3 DNA reads TGTGCCAGCAGTATCGACCTAAGGACCAACGAGCAGTACTTC.

The chain joins TRBV20-1 to TRBJ2-7, with TRBD2 matching 7 bases. With 3 bases clipped from V and 7 bases from J, the junction kept 6 bases outside the gene matches. This CDR3 contains 12 residues. Germline assignment: CDR1 DFQATT and CDR2 SNEGSKA (reference sequence). The CDR3 here is CSARGGVSEQYF. The CDR3 DNA is TGCAGTGCTAGGGGGGGGGTTTCAGAGCAGTACTTC.

The sample holds a few counts of this clonotype. V gene TRBV5-5 combines with J gene TRBJ2-3; D ambiguous. V lost 1 base and J lost 4, with 13 bases in between. Germline CDR1 and CDR2: SGHKS and YYEKEE (reference sequence). This CDR3 region has 15 residues. CDR3 nucleotide sequence: TGTGCCAGCAGCTTGTTAGTAGCCTGGGCAGATACGCAGTATTTT. Its protein product is CASSLLVAWADTQYF.

This clonotype has a handful of counts. The chain carries TRBV2 and TRBJ1-5; no reliable D call. Germline CDR1 SNHLY, CDR2 FYNNEI. The V end was cut by 1 base, the J end by 4 bases, with 11 bases between. This CDR3 is 15 amino acids long. Here the CDR3 reads CASSEEDGLNQPQHF. The CDR3 DNA sequence: TGTGCCAGCAGTGAAGAGGACGGACTTAATCAGCCCCAGCATTTT.

The J gene is TRBJ2-3, the V gene TRBV24-1; D is ambiguous. This CDR3 contains 13 residues. With 6 bases removed from V and 0 bases from J, the gap between germline ends came to 6 bases. Germline V gene sequence: CDR1 KGHDR, CDR2 SFDVKD. The CDR3 spells CATSWRSTDTQYF. The DNA for the CDR3 is TGTGCCACCAGTTGGCGTAGCACAGATACGCAGTATTTT.

This clonotype was seen ten or more times. V is TRBV10-3 and J is TRBJ2-3, with D maybe TRBD2 (6 bases). V dropped 2 bases and J dropped 4 bases, with 13 bases sitting between them. Germline-derived CDR1 and CDR2 are ENHRY and SYGVKD. The CDR3 is 15 residues long. This CDR3 is CAISEGRLIPDTQYF. The DNA of the CDR3 is TGTGCCATCAGTGAGGGGAGGCTAATCCCAGATACGCAGTATTTT.

This clonotype was counted many times. At one end the junction does not follow the germline gene, possibly because of a read error. This chain connects TRBV7-2 to TRBJ2-3, with no clear D. CDR1 SGHTA and CDR2 FQGNSA come from the germline V gene. The CDR3 consists of 12 residues. CDR3 loop: CASSLLGDTQYF. DNA of the CDR3: TGCGCCAGCAGCTTGTTGGGGGATACGCAGTATTTT.

This clonotype was detected only a few times. The CDR3 is CASSPRDPSGEKLFF. In DNA, the CDR3 is TGTGCCAGCAGCCCCCGGGACCCTAGTGGGGAAAAACTGTTTTTT. This chain uses TRBV12-3 or TRBV12-4 with TRBJ1-4; D perhaps matches TRBD1 (5 bases). The V gene lost 6 bases and the J gene lost 8 bases, with 19 bases spanning the gap. This CDR3 region has 15 residues.

This clonotype was observed many times. The chain carries TRBV7-2 and TRBJ2-3; D possibly uses TRBD1 or TRBD2 (5 bases each). The CDR3 totals 15 residues. Between the trimmed V and J ends, which lost 3 bases and 4 bases, there was a span of 14 bases. The germline V gene encodes CDR1 SGHTA and CDR2 FQGNSA. CDR3 sequence: CASSFYQMGADTQYF. The CDR3 DNA follows: TGTGCCAGCAGCTTTTATCAGATGGGGGCAGATACGCAGTATTTT.

The table lists this clonotype with many counts. The chain is built from TRBV5-1 and TRBJ2-7; the D gene is possibly TRBD2 (5 bases). The CDR3 extends over 18 amino acids. The germline V gene has CDR1 SGHRS and CDR2 YFSETQ. The V end was cut by 9 bases, the J end by 3 bases, with 31 bases between. In DNA form, the CDR3 reads TGCGCCAACCCGCAAGAAACCCAAGGGAGCCAATTTTACTACGAGCAGTACTTC. This sequence encodes CANPQETQGSQFYYEQYF. Looking up the rest from reference TRBV5-1 and TRBJ2-7 gives the full variable domain: KAGVTQTPRYLIKTRGQQVTLSCSPISGHRSVSWYQQTPGQGLQFLFEYFSETQRNKGNFPGRFSGRQFSNSRSEMNVSTLELGDSALYLCANPQETQGSQFYYEQYFGPGTRLTVT.

This clonotype showed up just a few times. The chain links TRBV11-3 to TRBJ2-1, with D uncertain. V was trimmed by 6 bases and J by 3 bases, leaving 9 bases between them. There are 13 residues in the CDR3. Germline V gene data show CDR1 as SGHNT and CDR2 as YENEEA. The CDR3 loop is CASSLDNYNEQFF. DNA for the CDR3: TGTGCCAGCAGTCTCGACAACTACAATGAGCAGTTCTTC.

The chain combines TRBV10-3 with TRBJ2-2; 7 bases line up with TRBD1. CDR1 is ENHRY, CDR2 SYGVKD, per germline. The CDR3 contains 16 residues. The V and J ends lost 7 bases and 1 base, in that order; junction bases with no gene match: 9. DNA of the CDR3: TGTGCCATCACCCTAACAGGGGTGCTGAACACCGGGGAGCTGTTTTTT. Translated, it gives CAITLTGVLNTGELFF.

This sequence joins TRBV27 and TRBJ1-1, with 10 bases aligning to TRBD1. This CDR3 region has 14 residues. The V segment lost 4 bases and the J segment 3 bases; nucleotides outside the gene matches: 2. The germline V gene encodes CDR1 MNHEY and CDR2 SMNVEV (reference sequence). CDR3 sequence reads: CASSWDRGDTEAFF. The CDR3 region has the DNA TGTGCCAGCAGTTGGGACAGGGGCGACACTGAAGCTTTCTTT.

Comment on this clonotype: Its ends do not fully match the called genes, so a read error is possible. The chain employs TRBV2 and TRBJ2-1; D perhaps matches TRBD2 (5 bases). The CDR3 is made up of 15 amino acids. The germline V gene has CDR1 SNHLY and CDR2 FYNNEI. The CDR3 sequence: CSSMKDSSSYNEQFF. CDR3 bases: TGTTCCAGCATGAAGGACTCGAGCTCCTACAATGAGCAGTTCTTC.

The chain is built from TRBV5-5 and TRBJ1-2; D remains unclear. The CDR3 runs to 12 residues. Germline V gene lookup returns CDR1 SGHKS and CDR2 YYEKEE (reference sequence). The V and J ends lost 2 bases and 6 bases respectively, with 8 bases between them. The CDR3 nucleotides are TGTGCCAGCAGCTTAGACGGAGATGGCTACACCTTC. Translating it yields CASSLDGDGYTF.

This clonotype was counted at least ten times. The rearrangement uses TRBV7-2 and TRBJ2-3, with 12 nucleotides matching TRBD2. The CDR3 sequence is 17 residues long. V lost 1 base and J lost 6; bases outside the gene matches: 8. Germline loops: CDR1 SGHTA, CDR2 FQGNSA. CDR3: CASSLGWASGGEDTQYF. The CDR3 DNA reads TGTGCCAGCAGCTTAGGGTGGGCTAGCGGGGGGGAGGATACGCAGTATTTT.

This clonotype was detected ten times or more. The CDR3 DNA sequence: TGTGCCAGCAGTTTACGGCCCTATCGGGAGACCCAGTACTTC. Encoded protein: CASSLRPYRETQYF. V and J are TRBV27 and TRBJ2-5; D unresolved. Trimming pared 2 bases from V and 5 bases from J, leaving 12 bases between. The CDR3 consists of 14 residues. Germline V gene lookup returns CDR1 MNHEY and CDR2 SMNVEV (reference sequence).

The chain employs TRBV7-6 and TRBJ1-6; tentative D call: TRBD1 (5 bases). The germline V and J ends were trimmed by 5 bases and 14 bases, with 16 bases remaining between them. CDR1 and CDR2 from the germline V gene are SGHVS and FNYEAQ. The CDR3 extends over 13 amino acids. CDR3 DNA: TGTGCCAGCAGCAAAGGGGAGGGACTCGCCCTCCACTTT. This encodes CASSKGEGLALHF.